Only a few counts were recorded for the clone carrying this T cell receptor beta chain. Its antigen is unknown. Other DNA sequences in this sample translate to the same CDR3. Sorted cells reached over 98% purity in every population. This entry is derived from a study of beta chain features in type 1 diabetes. Study-wide background: Sorted cell examination encompassed 85 million to 130 million cells across all samples. Study outcomes and limitations: TCRB CDR3s were moderately but significantly shorter in Type 1 diabetes patients in all four CD4+ subsets. Researchers reported that naive, central memory and Treg TCRB repertoires appeared more similar in patients than in healthy donors.

The authors reverse transcribed all of the isolated RNA, so sequencing captured expressed TCRB transcripts. Naive, central memory and regulatory T cell samples averaged around 3.5 million immunoSEQ reads each. The repertoire was sequenced with immunoSEQ multiplex PCR; TCRdb's copy has only in-frame clones and lacks some. The data contain roughly 730,000 clones, over 10% of them seen just once; the ten biggest clones take up approximately 0.02%. The V end was cut by 0 bases, the J end by 5 bases, with 7 bases between. CDR1 is SGHRS, CDR2 YFSETQ, per germline. The CDR3 has 13 amino acids. The chain links TRBV5-1 to TRBJ2-3; D not certain. The source of this sequence is a man younger than 35 with type 1 diabetes. The specimen was naive CD4+ T cells from blood. The CDR3 sequence is CASSLEGEDTQYF. CDR3 in DNA: TGCGCCAGCAGCTTGGAGGGCGAAGATACGCAGTATTTT.